Shown below are 20 T cell receptor beta chains from a single sample sequenced in a study of molecular identifiers for immune sequencing clone quantification. TCRdb reanalysed the PCR reads using MiXCR and keeps one entry per CDR3 protein. The sample lists about 640,000 distinct CDR3 sequences; 15% to 20% were seen once. Sequencing was done on a sample of naive CD8+ T cells from blood, with Jurkat cell RNA spiked in. Subset described: FACS-sorted CD8+CD4-CCR7+CD45RA+ naive T cells. The receptors originated from a human donor in good health. Some libraries in this study had Jurkat cell RNA spiked in.

Notes on this clonotype: Mismatch with germline at one junction end may stem from a read error. Written as DNA, the CDR3 is TGTGCCAGCAGACAGGACACGACATACGATCAGTACTTC. It codes for CASRQDTTYDQYF. V and J are TRBV12-3 or TRBV12-4 and TRBJ2-7, with a weak D call TRBD1 (5 bases). The CDR3 contains 13 residues.

This clonotype was seen more than once but under ten times. J is TRBJ2-7 and V is TRBV24-1; 7 bases align to TRBD1. This CDR3 is built from 14 residues. Germline trimming cut 4 bases from V and 4 bases from J; bases unmatched to any gene: 6. Germline V gene lookup returns CDR1 KGHDR and CDR2 SFDVKD. In DNA form, the CDR3 reads TGTGCCACCAGTGACCACGACAGGGAATACGAGCAGTACTTC. Translated: CATSDHDREYEQYF.

This clonotype was detected ten times or more. The chain recombines TRBV6-5 with TRBJ2-2; 8 bases agree with TRBD1. V lost 5 bases to trimming and J lost 7 bases; unmatched junction nucleotides: 12. CDR3 length equals 16 residues. Germline V gives CDR1 MNHEY, CDR2 SVGAGI. The CDR3 DNA is TGTGCCAGCAGTCCCCGCCGACAGGGGCTGAGCGGGGAGCTGTTTTTT. As protein: CASSPRRQGLSGELFF.

This clonotype was found once. The V and J genes are TRBV9 and TRBJ2-7; D is perhaps TRBD2 (6 bases). Germline V lookup: CDR1 SGDLS, CDR2 YYNGEE. V shed 0 bases and J shed 2 bases, with 12 bases lying between them. The CDR3 length is 15 residues. Written as DNA, the CDR3 is TGTGCCAGCAGCGTAGGGATAGCGGTTACCTACGAGCAGTACTTC. As protein: CASSVGIAVTYEQYF.

This clonotype was observed many times. CDR3 sequence (DNA): TGTGCCAGCAGTTTCCCGGGACTAGCGGGGGCCCGTGCTAGCACAGATACGCAGTATTTT. Translation gives CASSFPGLAGARASTDTQYF. The chain joins TRBV6-6 to TRBJ2-3, with 14 positions matching TRBD2. V lost 4 bases to trimming and J lost 0 bases; unmatched junction nucleotides: 12. The CDR3 length is 20 residues. CDR1 MNHNY and CDR2 SVGAGI come from the germline V gene (reference sequence).

This clonotype was observed many times. This chain connects TRBV6-2 or TRBV6-3 to TRBJ2-7; D may be TRBD1 (6 bases). Trimming left V 0 bases short and J 0 bases short, with 9 bases between. There are 15 residues in the CDR3. From germline, CDR1 is MNHEY and CDR2 SVGEGT. For the CDR3, the DNA is TGTGCCAGCAGTTACTCCCGGGACACCTCCTACGAGCAGTACTTC. This codes for CASSYSRDTSYEQYF.

Note on this clonotype: Compared with germline, one end of the junction differs, possibly owing to a read error. The V gene is TRBV19, the J gene TRBJ1-5; D not certain. Germline-derived CDR1 and CDR2 are LNHDA and SQIVND (reference sequence). The CDR3 is 15 amino acids. The DNA of the CDR3 is TGTGCCAGTAGCCCTTTTGGTTATAGCAATCGGCCCCAGCATTTT. This sequence encodes CASSPFGYSNRPQHF.

A single count supports this clonotype. Mismatch with germline at one junction end may stem from a read error. This rearrangement joins TRBV6-1 to TRBJ1-1, with D possibly matching TRBD1 (5 bases). This CDR3 region has 16 residues. The germline V gene has CDR1 MNHNS and CDR2 SASEGT. The CDR3 is CASSEFRGTLNTEASF. Written as DNA, the CDR3 is TGTGCCAGCAGTGAATTCCGGGGCACGCTGAACACTGAAGCTTCCTTT.

This clonotype came up many times. The rearrangement links TRBV10-3 to TRBJ2-7; 10 bases line up with TRBD2. CDR1 and CDR2 from the germline V gene are ENHRY and SYGVKD. The CDR3 is 15 residues long. Trimming removed 2 bases from V and 1 base from J; junction bases left unmatched: 2. CDR3 sequence (DNA): TGTGCCATCAGTGAGCCTAGCGGGGGTTCCTACGAGCAGTACTTC. It encodes CAISEPSGGSYEQYF.

With respect to this clonotype: At one end, the junction sequence differs from germline, possibly due to a read error. CDR3 DNA sequence: TGTGCCAGCCCACCCCCAGGGGAGCTGGATGGCTACACCTTC. It specifies CASPPPGELDGYTF. The rearrangement joins TRBV18 to TRBJ1-2, with a weak D call TRBD1 (6 bases). Germline CDR1 reads KGHSH; CDR2 reads LQKENI. The CDR3 has 14 residues. Complete variable domain (other parts from reference TRBV18 and TRBJ1-2): NAGVMQNPRHLVRRRGQEARLRCSPMKGHSHVYWYRQLPEEGLKFMVYLQKENIIDESGMPKERFSAEFPKEGPSILRIQQVVRGDSAAYFCASPPPGELDGYTFGSGTRLTVV.

The J gene is TRBJ1-3, the V gene TRBV2; tentative D call: TRBD1 (5 bases). The CDR3 totals 16 residues. The V end lost 11 bases, the J end lost 2 bases, and 22 bases lay between the germline ends. Germline V lookup: CDR1 SNHLY, CDR2 FYNNEI. The CDR3 region has the DNA TGTGCCGGCGGACGGGGGAGGGTAGAGGCTGGAAACACCATATATTTT. It encodes CAGGRGRVEAGNTIYF.

This clonotype has ten or more counts. The chain joins TRBV7-9 to TRBJ2-7, with D possibly matching TRBD1 (5 bases). The germline CDR1 and CDR2 sequences are SEHNR and FQNEAQ (reference sequence). Trimming cost V 1 base and J 4 bases, with 11 bases left between them. The CDR3 has 14 residues. The CDR3 here is CASSLVVKGYEQYF. CDR3 bases: TGTGCCAGCAGCTTAGTAGTTAAGGGGTACGAGCAGTACTTC.

The sample holds many counts of this clonotype. The genes are TRBV18 and TRBJ1-1; 8 bases map to TRBD1. The CDR3 has 15 amino acids. The J segment lost 3 bases and the V segment lost 1 base, leaving 4 bases of the junction unmatched. From germline, CDR1 is KGHSH and CDR2 LQKENI. CDR3 nucleotide sequence: TGTGCCAGCTCACCACAACAGGGGGAATACACTGAAGCTTTCTTT. Its translation: CASSPQQGEYTEAFF.

This clonotype showed up just a few times. Being one base from a much bigger clone, this may be a read error. The chain joins TRBV4-3 to TRBJ2-3; D is perhaps TRBD1 (6 bases). This CDR3 region has 15 residues. Germline V gene lookup returns CDR1 LGHNA and CDR2 YSLEER. V shed 5 bases and J shed 2 bases, with 14 bases lying between them. CDR3 residues: CASSSYRAPTDTQYF. In DNA, the CDR3 is TGCGCCAGCAGCTCGTACAGGGCCCCCACAGATACGCAGTATTTT.

Many counts were recorded for this clonotype. This sequence joins TRBV4-3 and TRBJ2-1; 11 bases are shared with TRBD2. V trimming: 0 bases; J trimming: 8 bases; junction bases outside the gene matches: 6. The length of the CDR3 is 16 residues. Per the germline V gene, CDR1 is LGHNA and CDR2 is YSLEER. In DNA, the CDR3 is TGCGCCAGCAGCCAAGATAGACTAGCGGGAACGGATGAGCAGTTCTTC. Its translation: CASSQDRLAGTDEQFF.

This clonotype was found many times. The chain links TRBV25-1 to TRBJ2-2; 10 positions agree with TRBD1. V gave up 4 bases and J gave up 3 bases; unmatched junction bases: 14. This CDR3 has 19 residues. Germline values: CDR1 MGHDK, CDR2 SYGVNS. Written as DNA, the CDR3 is TGTGCCAGCAGTGGGTATCGGGACAGGGGATGGGGGTACACCGGGGAGCTGTTTTTT. Translation: CASSGYRDRGWGYTGELFF.

This clonotype appeared many times. The chain joins TRBV6-5 to TRBJ2-5; D uncertain. This CDR3 has 13 residues. Trimming pared 2 bases from V and 0 bases from J, leaving 4 bases between. Germline assignment: CDR1 MNHEY and CDR2 SVGAGI. The CDR3 is CASSYENQETQYF. The DNA for the CDR3 is TGTGCCAGCAGTTACGAAAACCAAGAGACCCAGTACTTC.

This clonotype was detected a few times. The germline gene is not matched at one end of the junction; a read error may be the cause. The chain employs TRBV12-3 or TRBV12-4 and TRBJ2-3, with D unclear. This CDR3 is 13 amino acids long. The CDR3 nucleotides are TGTGCCGGCAGTTTAAGCCTAGCAGATACGCAGTATTTT. It encodes CAGSLSLADTQYF.

There are a few counts of this clonotype. The chain carries TRBV7-9 and TRBJ1-5; D is possibly TRBD1 (5 bases). The germline gives CDR1 SEHNR, CDR2 FQNEAQ (reference sequence). Trimming took 8 bases from V and 3 from J, leaving 20 bases between them. The CDR3 runs to 16 residues. The CDR3 loop reads CASCSSARASNQPQHF. The CDR3 DNA is TGTGCCAGCTGCTCTAGCGCCAGGGCCTCCAATCAGCCCCAGCATTTT.

The sample holds many counts of this clonotype. The chain has TRBV20-1 and TRBJ2-7, with D tentatively TRBD1 or TRBD2 (6 bases each). V gave up 6 bases and J gave up 7 bases, with 25 bases separating them. The germline V gene encodes CDR1 DFQATT and CDR2 SNEGSKA (reference sequence). The CDR3 length is 15 residues. CDR3 sequence reads: CSAGGPIVGAKEQYF. The CDR3 region has the DNA TGCAGTGCCGGGGGCCCCATAGTGGGCGCTAAGGAGCAGTACTTC.